The text below deals with one TCR beta chain. Antigen unknown. Trimming removed 5 bases from V and 1 base from J, with 7 bases in between. Germline V gene lookup returns CDR1 SGDLS and CDR2 YYNGEE. The CDR3 is made up of 13 amino acids. The data were taken from a study of T cell responses to AZD1222 COVID-19 vaccine. Study conclusions and caveats: Donors were largely white British and mainly female; clonal diversity was possibly underestimated. Unmutated variant regions are reportedly targeted by nearly half of spike-specific TCRs. Vaccine-associated CD4 TCRs ranged over spike, dominating at 160-218 and 743-854.

The repertoire was sequenced with immunoSEQ multiplex PCR; TCRdb's copy has only in-frame clones and lacks some. The sample lists 75,000 to 95,000 clones, roughly 84% occurring once. The J gene is TRBJ1-3, the V gene TRBV9; D unclear. Sequencing was performed on peripheral blood, taken on day 0 of AZD1222 vaccination. The sequence was obtained from an adult in good health. The CDR3 is CASRTESGNTIYF. CDR3 nucleotide sequence: TGTGCCAGCAGGACGGAATCTGGAAACACCATATATTTT. The full variable domain, its missing parts supplied by reference TRBV9 and TRBJ1-3, is DSGVTQTPKHLITATGQRVTLRCSPRSGDLSVYWYQQSLDQGLQFLIQYYNGEERAKGNILERFSAQQFPDLHSELNLSSLELGDSALYFCASRTESGNTIYFGEGSWLTVV.